Below, 3 T cell receptor beta chains from the same sample are listed, as sequenced in a study of immune evolution from preneoplasia to lung adenocarcinoma. Profiling relied on immunoSEQ multiplex PCR, and the TCRdb table lists in-frame clones only, not all of them. Counted here are under 45,000 clones, roughly four fifths occurring once; the ten biggest clones make up around 5%. Material for sequencing was FFPE invasive lung adenocarcinoma tissue. These receptors came from a person aged 55-75 years with lung adenocarcinoma.

The chain employs TRBV5-1 and TRBJ1-4, with 8 bases matching TRBD1. Trimming at V came to 0 bases and at J to 8 bases, leaving 3 bases not matched to a gene. CDR1 and CDR2 from the germline V gene are SGHRS and YFSETQ. The CDR3 loop spans 14 amino acids. The CDR3 DNA is TGCGCCAGCAGCTTGGGACAGGGGCACGAAAAACTGTTTTTT. Translation: CASSLGQGHEKLFF.

This chain uses TRBV2 with TRBJ2-7, with TRBD1 matching over 7 bases. The CDR3 consists of 13 residues. Germline loops: CDR1 SNHLY, CDR2 FYNNEI. V lost 6 bases, J lost 3 bases, and 5 bases stayed unmatched. The CDR3 DNA follows: TGTGCCAGCAGGGGGGACAGAAGCTACGAGCAGTACTTC. This sequence encodes CASRGDRSYEQYF.

This clone has only one observation. V usage is TRBV9 and J usage is TRBJ1-1; D perhaps matches TRBD1 (5 bases). The germline V and J ends were trimmed by 0 bases and 0 bases, with 9 bases remaining between them. The length of the CDR3 is 15 residues. Germline CDR1 is SGDLS and CDR2 is YYNGEE. The CDR3 DNA reads TGTGCCAGCAGCGTAGATCCGGGGGTGAACACTGAAGCTTTCTTT. Protein sequence: CASSVDPGVNTEAFF.